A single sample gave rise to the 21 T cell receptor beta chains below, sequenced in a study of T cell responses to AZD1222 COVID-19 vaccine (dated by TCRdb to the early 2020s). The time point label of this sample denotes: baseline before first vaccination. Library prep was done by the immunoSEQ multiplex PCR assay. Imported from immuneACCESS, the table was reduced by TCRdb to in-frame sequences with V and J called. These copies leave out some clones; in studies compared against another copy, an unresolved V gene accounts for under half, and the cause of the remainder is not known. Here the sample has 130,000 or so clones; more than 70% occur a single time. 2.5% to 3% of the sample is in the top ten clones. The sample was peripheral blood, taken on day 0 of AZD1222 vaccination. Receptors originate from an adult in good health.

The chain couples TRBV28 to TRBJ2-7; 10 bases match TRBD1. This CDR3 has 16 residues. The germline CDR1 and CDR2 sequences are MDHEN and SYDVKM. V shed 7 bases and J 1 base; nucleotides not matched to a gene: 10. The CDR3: CASNDDRGRISYEQYF. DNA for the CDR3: TGTGCCAGCAACGATGACAGGGGGCGAATTTCCTACGAGCAGTACTTC.

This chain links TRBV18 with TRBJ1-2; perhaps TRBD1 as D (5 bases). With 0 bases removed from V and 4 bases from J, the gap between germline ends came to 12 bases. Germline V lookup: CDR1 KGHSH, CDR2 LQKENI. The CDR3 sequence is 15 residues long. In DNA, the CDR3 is TGTGCCAGCTCACCACCTGGCAGGGAGGGCTATGGCTACACCTTC. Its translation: CASSPPGREGYGYTF. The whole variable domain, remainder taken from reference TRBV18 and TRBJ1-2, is NAGVMQNPRHLVRRRGQEARLRCSPMKGHSHVYWYRQLPEEGLKFMVYLQKENIIDESGMPKERFSAEFPKEGPSILRIQQVVRGDSAAYFCASSPPGREGYGYTFGSGTRLTVV.

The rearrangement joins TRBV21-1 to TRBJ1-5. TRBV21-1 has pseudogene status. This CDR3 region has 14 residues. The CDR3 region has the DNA TGTGCCAGCGGGAGGGGCCATAGCAATCAGCCCCAGCATTTT. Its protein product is CASGRGHSNQPQHF.

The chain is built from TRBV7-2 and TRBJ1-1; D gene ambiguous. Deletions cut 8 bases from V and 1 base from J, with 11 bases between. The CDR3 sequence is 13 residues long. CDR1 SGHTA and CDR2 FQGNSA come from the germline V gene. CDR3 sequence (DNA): TGTGCCAGCCACCTACAGCCGAACACTGAAGCTTTCTTT. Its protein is CASHLQPNTEAFF.

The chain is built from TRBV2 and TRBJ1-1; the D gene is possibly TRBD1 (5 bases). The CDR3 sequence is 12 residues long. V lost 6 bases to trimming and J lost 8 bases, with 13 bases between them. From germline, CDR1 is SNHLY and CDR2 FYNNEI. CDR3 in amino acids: CASRGYGGEAFF. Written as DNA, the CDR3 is TGTGCCAGCAGGGGCTACGGGGGAGAAGCTTTCTTT.

The CDR3, as DNA: TGTGCCACCAGCAGAGAAGGGTATAGCAATCAGCCCCAGCATTTT. It specifies CATSREGYSNQPQHF. The chain combines TRBV15 with TRBJ1-5, with no clear D. CDR3 length equals 15 residues. Germline-derived CDR1 and CDR2 are LNHNV and YYDKDF (reference sequence). V dropped 0 bases and J dropped 0 bases, with 6 bases sitting between them.

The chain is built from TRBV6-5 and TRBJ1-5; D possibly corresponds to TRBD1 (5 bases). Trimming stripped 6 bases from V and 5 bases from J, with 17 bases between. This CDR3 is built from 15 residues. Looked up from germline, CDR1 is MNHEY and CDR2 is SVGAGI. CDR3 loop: CASRPDSSGDQPQHF. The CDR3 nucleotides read TGTGCCAGCAGACCCGACAGCTCCGGGGATCAGCCCCAGCATTTT.

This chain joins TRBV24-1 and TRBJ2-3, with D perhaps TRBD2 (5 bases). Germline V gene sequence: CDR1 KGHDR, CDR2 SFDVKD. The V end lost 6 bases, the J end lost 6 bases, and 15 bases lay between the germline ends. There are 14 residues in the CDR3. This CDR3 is CATSPSGSRDTQYF. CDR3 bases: TGTGCCACCAGTCCCAGCGGCTCGCGGGATACGCAGTATTTT.

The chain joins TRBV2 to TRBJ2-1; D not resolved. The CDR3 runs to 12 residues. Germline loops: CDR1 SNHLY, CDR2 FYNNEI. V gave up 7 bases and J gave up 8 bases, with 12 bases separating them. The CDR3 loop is CASTRDRDEQFF. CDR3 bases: TGTGCCAGCACGAGAGATCGCGATGAGCAGTTCTTC.

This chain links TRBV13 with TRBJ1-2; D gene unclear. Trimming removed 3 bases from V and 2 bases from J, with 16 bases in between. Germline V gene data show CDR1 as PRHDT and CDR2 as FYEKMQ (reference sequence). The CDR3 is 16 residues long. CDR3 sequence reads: CASSFPRAMPNYGYTF. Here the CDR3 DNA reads TGTGCCAGCAGCTTTCCCCGGGCCATGCCCAACTATGGCTACACCTTC.

CDR3 sequence: CASSPQGLGYYSNQPQHF. In DNA, the CDR3 is TGCGCCAGCAGTCCACAGGGGCTAGGGTATTATAGCAATCAGCCCCAGCATTTT. The chain joins TRBV23-1 to TRBJ1-5; 7 nucleotides align to TRBD1. TRBV23-1 is an ORF, with its function uncertain. The CDR3 length is 18 residues. The trim removed 4 bases at V and 0 bases at J, leaving 12 bases unmatched.

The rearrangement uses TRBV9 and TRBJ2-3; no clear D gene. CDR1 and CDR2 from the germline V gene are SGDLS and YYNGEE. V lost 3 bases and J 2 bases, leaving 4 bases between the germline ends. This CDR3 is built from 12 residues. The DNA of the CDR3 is TGTGCCAGCAGCGACCCCACAGATACGCAGTATTTT. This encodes CASSDPTDTQYF. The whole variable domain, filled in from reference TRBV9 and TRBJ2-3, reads DSGVTQTPKHLITATGQRVTLRCSPRSGDLSVYWYQQSLDQGLQFLIQYYNGEERAKGNILERFSAQQFPDLHSELNLSSLELGDSALYFCASSDPTDTQYFGPGTRLTVL.

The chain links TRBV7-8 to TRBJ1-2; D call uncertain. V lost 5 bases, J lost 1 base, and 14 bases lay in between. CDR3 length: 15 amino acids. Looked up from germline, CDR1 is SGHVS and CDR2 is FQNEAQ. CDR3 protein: CASSPSPQVNYGYTF. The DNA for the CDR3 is TGTGCCAGCAGCCCAAGCCCTCAGGTTAACTATGGCTACACCTTC.

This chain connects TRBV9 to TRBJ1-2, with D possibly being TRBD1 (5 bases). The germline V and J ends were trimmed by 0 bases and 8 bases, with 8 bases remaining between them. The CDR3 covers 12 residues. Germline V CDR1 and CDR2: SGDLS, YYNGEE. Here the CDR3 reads CASSVARGGYTF. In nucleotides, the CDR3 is TGTGCCAGCAGCGTAGCCCGGGGCGGCTACACCTTC.

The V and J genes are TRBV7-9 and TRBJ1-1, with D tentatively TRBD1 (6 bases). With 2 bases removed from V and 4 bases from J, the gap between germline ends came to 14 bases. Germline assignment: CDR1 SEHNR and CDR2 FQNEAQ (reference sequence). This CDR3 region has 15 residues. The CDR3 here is CASSLRNTGFTEAFF. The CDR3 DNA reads TGTGCCAGCAGCTTACGAAATACAGGGTTCACTGAAGCTTTCTTT. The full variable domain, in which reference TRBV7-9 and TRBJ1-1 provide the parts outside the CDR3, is DTGVSQNPRHKITKRGQNVTFRCDPISEHNRLYWYRQTLGQGPEFLTYFQNEAQLEKSRLLSDRFSAERPKGSFSTLEIQRTEQGDSAMYLCASSLRNTGFTEAFFGQGTRLTVV.

The CDR3 here is CASRIKGMTSTDTQYF. The CDR3 bases are TGTGCCAGCAGAATTAAAGGGATGACTAGCACAGATACGCAGTATTTT. The chain combines TRBV7-9 with TRBJ2-3; D is ambiguous. This CDR3 has 16 amino acids. CDR1 and CDR2 from the germline V gene are SEHNR and FQNEAQ (reference sequence). V dropped 6 bases and J dropped 0 bases, with 16 bases sitting between them.

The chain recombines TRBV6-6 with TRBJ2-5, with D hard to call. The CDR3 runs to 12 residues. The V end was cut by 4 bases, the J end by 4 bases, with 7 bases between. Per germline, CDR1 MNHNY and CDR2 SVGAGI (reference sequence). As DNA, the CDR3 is TGTGCCAGCAGTTTCCGCCGAGAGACCCAGTACTTC. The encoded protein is CASSFRRETQYF.

The CDR3 sequence: CASSQDFGQGNSGSGYTF. CDR3 bases: TGTGCCAGCAGCCAAGATTTTGGACAGGGGAATTCTGGTTCGGGCTACACCTTC. This chain links TRBV4-2 with TRBJ1-2; 9 bases map to TRBD1. With 0 bases clipped from V and 8 bases from J, the junction kept 16 bases outside the gene matches. The CDR3 is 18 amino acids. From germline, CDR1 is LGHNA and CDR2 YNFKEQ.

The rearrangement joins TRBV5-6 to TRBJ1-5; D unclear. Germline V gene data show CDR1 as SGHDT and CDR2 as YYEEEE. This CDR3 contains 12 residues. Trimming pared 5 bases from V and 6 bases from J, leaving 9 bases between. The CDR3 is CASSWGGQPQHF. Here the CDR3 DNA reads TGTGCCAGCAGTTGGGGTGGTCAGCCCCAGCATTTT.

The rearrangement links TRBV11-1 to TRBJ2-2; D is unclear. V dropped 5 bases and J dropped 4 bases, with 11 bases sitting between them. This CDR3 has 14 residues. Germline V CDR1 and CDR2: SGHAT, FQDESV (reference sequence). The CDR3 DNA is TGTGCCAGCAGCCTCCACAGACGCACCGGGGAGCTGTTTTTT. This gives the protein CASSLHRRTGELFF.

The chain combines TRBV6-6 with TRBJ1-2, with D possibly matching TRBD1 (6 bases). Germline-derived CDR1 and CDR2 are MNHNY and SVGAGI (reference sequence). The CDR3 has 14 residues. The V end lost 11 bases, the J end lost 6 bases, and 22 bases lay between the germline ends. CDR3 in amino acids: CAASYGGRGNGYTF. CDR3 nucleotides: TGTGCCGCGTCCTACGGGGGGCGTGGTAATGGCTACACCTTC.